This TCR beta chain is drawn from a study of OX40 agonist ivuxolimab in advanced cancers. Overall study: Three patients had partial responses: one hepatocellular carcinoma, two cutaneous melanoma.

Remarks on this clone: Its antigen is not known.

Points from the study as a whole: In general, CD8+ T cells held more expanded clones than CD4+ did, on average.

V was shortened by 4 bases and J by 8 bases, with 13 bases between the two germline ends. Germline V lookup: CDR1 SGHDT, CDR2 YYEEEE. The CDR3 runs to 13 residues. The repertoire was sequenced with immunoSEQ multiplex PCR; TCRdb's copy has only in-frame clones and lacks some. The table has about 62,000 clones, 80% to 95% seen once. The TCR sequence derives from an adult with an advanced solid tumor such as melanoma, head and neck, liver or kidney cancer. Sequenced here: CD4+ or CD8+ T cells sorted from blood, sampled in a trial of the OX40 agonist ivuxolimab. V and J are TRBV5-6 and TRBJ2-1, with D hard to call. The DNA for the CDR3 is TGTGCCAGCAGCGACCAATCGTGGGATGAGCAGTTCTTC. Translated, it gives CASSDQSWDEQFF.